The 25 T cell receptor beta chains below were found in one sample sequenced in a study of blood T cells in healthy people across ages. Primed by a sample-barcoded 5' primer and a J-beta primer mix, a second PCR proceeded for about 7 to 12 cycles. A single record per CDR3 protein comes from TCRdb applying MiXCR to the 5' RACE reads. This sample yields 1.5 million to 2 million distinct CDR3 sequences, of which roughly 30% are seen a single time; about 11% belongs to the top ten. Input material: blood. These receptor sequences come from a woman aged 30 to 39 in good health.

The rearrangement joins TRBV5-1 to TRBJ1-1, with a tentative D call TRBD1 (5 bases). The germline gives CDR1 SGHRS, CDR2 YFSETQ. The ends were cut back, 0 bases at V and 3 bases at J, with 12 bases in the middle. The CDR3 length is 15 residues. The DNA of the CDR3 is TGCGCCAGCAGCTTGGAGTCGGGGGAGTACACTGAAGCTTTCTTT. Translation gives CASSLESGEYTEAFF.

The sample holds many counts of this clonotype. The rearrangement uses TRBV12-3 or TRBV12-4 and TRBJ1-1, with D hard to call. Trimming took off 3 bases at V and 10 bases at J, with 12 bases between the two ends. This CDR3 has 12 residues. DNA of the CDR3: TGTGCCAGCAGTTTGGCGAGGGTAGGAGCTTTCTTT. Translating it yields CASSLARVGAFF.

This clonotype was seen a handful of times. J is TRBJ2-5 and V is TRBV27; D is undetermined. Per the germline V gene, CDR1 is MNHEY and CDR2 is SMNVEV (reference sequence). V was trimmed by 3 bases and J by 4 bases, leaving 12 bases between them. The length of the CDR3 is 14 residues. The CDR3 protein is CASSFLPGLETQYF. Written as DNA, the CDR3 is TGTGCCAGCAGTTTTTTACCGGGTTTAGAGACCCAGTACTTC.

V gene TRBV7-2 combines with J gene TRBJ2-1; D is ambiguous. Per germline, CDR1 SGHTA and CDR2 FQGNSA. The CDR3 extends over 15 amino acids. The ends were cut back, 5 bases at V and 7 bases at J, with 18 bases in the middle. The CDR3 DNA sequence: TGTGCCAGCAGCCATCGAGGCCTGGGGTTAAATGAGCAGTTCTTC. This encodes CASSHRGLGLNEQFF.

This clonotype has only a few counts. V usage is TRBV27 and J usage is TRBJ1-5; 7 nucleotides agree with TRBD1. Per the germline V gene, CDR1 is MNHEY and CDR2 is SMNVEV (reference sequence). The CDR3 sequence is 13 residues long. J was trimmed by 7 bases and V by 8 bases; bases with no gene match: 8. CDR3 nucleotides: TGTGCCAGCTCTAGGGGGCTTAAGCAGCCCCAGCATTTT. Translating it yields CASSRGLKQPQHF.

The CDR3 DNA reads TGTGCCAGCCGTTACAGGGCGGCAGATACGCAGTATTTT. This encodes CASRYRAADTQYF. V is TRBV2 and J is TRBJ2-3, with D possibly matching TRBD1 (6 bases). The CDR3 contains 13 residues. From germline, CDR1 is SNHLY and CDR2 FYNNEI. V was cut by 8 bases and J by 4 bases, with 13 bases left in between. The full variable domain, its missing parts supplied by reference TRBV2 and TRBJ2-3, is EPEVTQTPSHQVTQMGQEVILRCVPISNHLYFYWYRQILGQKVEFLVSFYNNEISEKSEIFDDQFSVERPDGSNFTLKIRSTKLEDSAMYFCASRYRAADTQYFGPGTRLTVL.

This chain joins TRBV7-9 and TRBJ2-1; the D gene is possibly TRBD1 (6 bases). Germline CDR1 reads SEHNR; CDR2 reads FQNEAQ (reference sequence). This CDR3 has 15 residues. Trimming removed 4 bases at V and 1 base at J, with 11 bases between. The CDR3 protein is CASSSQGFSYNEQFF. CDR3 in DNA: TGTGCCAGCAGCTCACAGGGTTTTTCCTACAATGAGCAGTTCTTC.

This chain connects TRBV29-1 to TRBJ1-2; no reliable D call. Germline CDR1 SQVTM, CDR2 ANQGSEA. The germline V and J ends were trimmed by 5 bases and 7 bases, with 20 bases remaining between them. This CDR3 comprises 14 residues. In DNA form, the CDR3 reads TGCAGCGTTCGGATCCCAGAAGGAGAGAGTGGCTACACCTTC. Its translation: CSVRIPEGESGYTF.

CDR3: CSARAATGGSYNEQFF. CDR3 DNA sequence: TGCAGTGCTAGAGCCGCGACAGGGGGCTCCTACAATGAGCAGTTCTTC. V usage is TRBV20-1 and J usage is TRBJ2-1; 9 positions match TRBD1. This CDR3 is 16 amino acids long. The germline V gene has CDR1 DFQATT and CDR2 SNEGSKA (reference sequence). With 1 base clipped from V and 0 bases from J, the junction kept 4 bases outside the gene matches.

This clonotype was counted a few times. The V gene is TRBV27, the J gene TRBJ1-5; TRBD1 aligns across 9 bases. This CDR3 comprises 17 residues. The junction had 8 bases not matched to a gene; V was cut back by 5 bases and J by 0 bases. Germline loops: CDR1 MNHEY, CDR2 SMNVEV (reference sequence). CDR3 DNA sequence: TGTGCCAGCAGTCCCGGGACAGGGTATTATAGCAATCAGCCCCAGCATTTT. Encoded protein: CASSPGTGYYSNQPQHF.

The rearrangement links TRBV5-1 to TRBJ1-1; 9 bases match TRBD1. CDR3 length equals 15 residues. CDR1 is SGHRS, CDR2 YFSETQ, per germline. The J segment lost 5 bases and the V segment lost 0 bases, leaving 5 bases of the junction unmatched. CDR3 bases: TGCGCCAGCAGCTTGGCGGGACAGGGAGAGACTGAAGCTTTCTTT. Residues: CASSLAGQGETEAFF.

This clonotype has only a few counts. V usage is TRBV28 and J usage is TRBJ2-1; D gene ambiguous. The CDR3 is made up of 18 amino acids. CDR1 is MDHEN and CDR2 is SYDVKM in the germline V gene. Between the trimmed V and J ends, which lost 4 bases and 4 bases, there was a span of 23 bases. CDR3 bases: TGTGCCAGCAGTTCTCCATCCGTTCGTCGGGCAGATTACAATGAGCAGTTCTTC. This gives the protein CASSSPSVRRADYNEQFF. The full variable domain, with the rest looked up from reference TRBV28 and TRBJ2-1, is DVKVTQSSRYLVKRTGEKVFLECVQDMDHENMFWYRQDPGLGLRLIYFSYDVKMKEKGDIPEGYSVSREKKERFSLILESASTNQTSMYLCASSSPSVRRADYNEQFFGPGTRLTVL.

V and J are TRBV24-1 and TRBJ2-2; possible D gene TRBD1, 5 bases. V was pared by 7 bases and J by 6 bases, with 14 bases between. CDR3 length: 14 residues. Germline CDR1 reads KGHDR; CDR2 reads SFDVKD. The CDR3 here is CATREGALAGELFF. CDR3 nucleotide sequence: TGTGCCACCAGAGAAGGGGCACTGGCCGGGGAGCTGTTTTTT.

This clonotype was seen a few times. The chain links TRBV10-2 to TRBJ2-7; D may be TRBD2 (6 bases). CDR3 size: 16 residues. The ends were cut back, 2 bases at V and 2 bases at J, with 16 bases in the middle. Per germline, CDR1 WSHSY and CDR2 SAAADI. The CDR3 sequence: CASSESGLAETYEQYF. CDR3 bases: TGCGCCAGCAGTGAGAGCGGGTTAGCGGAAACCTACGAGCAGTACTTC.

This clonotype occurred once. Compared with germline, one end of the junction differs, possibly owing to a read error. This chain joins TRBV13 and TRBJ2-7, with 7 bases matching TRBD1. Near its end, the DNA agrees better with TRBJ2-5, so the J call may be wrong. CDR1 and CDR2 (germline): PRHDT, FYEKMQ (reference sequence). The CDR3 totals 16 residues. The CDR3 reads CASSLGAGGIQGTQYF. As DNA, the CDR3 is TGTGCCAGCAGCTTAGGGGCAGGGGGAATCCAAGGGACCCAGTACTTC.

This clonotype was recorded a few times. In DNA, the CDR3 is TGCGCCAGCAAACTGGCGGCAGGGAACTACGAGCAGTACTTC. It is translated as CASKLAAGNYEQYF. The rearrangement joins TRBV5-1 to TRBJ2-7; the D gene is possibly TRBD1 (5 bases). CDR1 SGHRS and CDR2 YFSETQ come from the germline V gene. The ends were cut back, 6 bases at V and 3 bases at J, with 16 bases in the middle. CDR3 length: 14 amino acids.

This clonotype occurred a few times. The CDR3 sequence is CSARKQVLLTEAFF. In DNA form, the CDR3 reads TGCAGTGCTCGTAAACAGGTACTTCTAACTGAAGCTTTCTTT. The chain links TRBV20-1 to TRBJ1-1; D might be TRBD1 (5 bases). Trimming removed 5 bases from V and 5 bases from J, with 18 bases in between. Germline CDR1 is DFQATT and CDR2 is SNEGSKA (reference sequence). The CDR3 totals 14 residues.

This clonotype appeared a few times. This sequence joins TRBV20-1 and TRBJ2-3, with 10 bases lining up with TRBD2. This CDR3 region has 14 residues. V was clipped by 4 bases and J by 2 bases; unmatched bases: 3. Germline V gene lookup returns CDR1 DFQATT and CDR2 SNEGSKA (reference sequence). The CDR3 reads CSAKLAGSTDTQYF. The CDR3 nucleotides are TGCAGTGCTAAACTAGCGGGGTCCACAGATACGCAGTATTTT.

J is TRBJ2-4 and V is TRBV9; TRBD2 is a possible D gene (5 bases). The J call may be wrong; the DNA end is better matched by TRBJ2-7. This CDR3 is built from 14 residues. Germline values: CDR1 SGDLS, CDR2 YYNGEE. The CDR3 region has the DNA TGTGCCAGCAGCGTAGCACGGGACTCCTACGAGCAGTACTTC. It yields the protein CASSVARDSYEQYF.

V is TRBV5-5 and J is TRBJ2-3, with D unclear. Germline V gene sequence: CDR1 SGHKS, CDR2 YYEKEE (reference sequence). The V gene lost 3 bases and the J gene lost 2 bases, with 13 bases spanning the gap. The CDR3 runs 15 residues. This CDR3 is CASSSRPVDTDTQYF. The CDR3 nucleotides read TGTGCCAGCAGCTCCCGCCCGGTCGACACAGATACGCAGTATTTT.

This chain joins TRBV11-2 and TRBJ2-1; D unclear. The CDR3 runs 15 residues. The germline V gene encodes CDR1 SGHAT and CDR2 FQNNGV. V lost 5 bases, J lost 3 bases, and 14 bases lay in between. The CDR3 coding sequence is TGTGCCAGCAGCCGAGGCTACCCGGGCTACAATGAGCAGTTCTTC. Translated: CASSRGYPGYNEQFF.

In its sample, this clonotype was seen many times. This rearrangement joins TRBV5-1 to TRBJ2-5; the D gene is possibly TRBD2 (6 bases). V was pared by 0 bases and J by 4 bases, with 13 bases between. Germline V gene sequence: CDR1 SGHRS, CDR2 YFSETQ. The CDR3 has 15 residues. Here the CDR3 DNA reads TGCGCCAGCAGCTTGGGACGGATGGAGGGAGAGACCCAGTACTTC. As protein: CASSLGRMEGETQYF.

This clonotype showed up just a few times. The chain links TRBV6-2 or TRBV6-3 to TRBJ2-1; possible D gene TRBD1, 6 bases. The CDR3 extends over 15 amino acids. The V gene lost 5 bases and the J gene lost 8 bases, with 19 bases spanning the gap. Looked up from germline, CDR1 is MNHEY and CDR2 is SVGEGT. The CDR3 DNA follows: TGTGCCAGCAGTGTCGGGCCAGGGGCTGGCCATGAGCAGTTCTTC. The encoded protein is CASSVGPGAGHEQFF.

The V call is TRBV6-5, the J call TRBJ2-5, with D possibly being TRBD1 or TRBD2 (5 bases each). The CDR3 totals 12 residues. Trimming removed 2 bases at V and 13 bases at J, with 14 bases between. In germline, CDR1 is MNHEY, CDR2 SVGAGI. The CDR3: CASSYGGTALYF. DNA of the CDR3: TGTGCCAGCAGTTACGGGGGAACCGCCCTGTACTTC.

The sample holds many counts of this clonotype. The chain has TRBV27 and TRBJ2-7, with 7 bases identical to TRBD1. Germline values: CDR1 MNHEY, CDR2 SMNVEV (reference sequence). This CDR3 region has 14 residues. The V and J ends lost 5 bases and 3 bases, in that order; junction bases with no gene match: 7. The chain's CDR3 is CASSPWTGFYEQYF. The CDR3 bases are TGTGCCAGCAGTCCCTGGACAGGTTTCTACGAGCAGTACTTC.